The 10 T cell receptor beta chains below all came from one sample that was sequenced in a study of blood T cell repertoires in COVID-19. Using immunoSEQ multiplex PCR, the repertoire was profiled, and TCRdb retains in-frame clones only, with some absent. The sample lists roughly 240,000 clones, 85% occurring once. Material: PBMCs or T cells enriched from blood (not recorded which). The source is a woman between 50 and 59 years old with acute COVID-19.

The chain has TRBV7-2 and TRBJ1-2, with 12 bases fitting TRBD1. CDR1 is SGHTA and CDR2 is FQGNSA in the germline V gene. J gave up 4 bases and V 5 bases, and 11 bases lay outside the gene matches. The CDR3 loop spans 17 amino acids. CDR3 amino acids: CASSPGTGGMTFYGYTF. DNA for the CDR3: TGTGCCAGCAGCCCCGGGACAGGGGGCATGACGTTCTATGGCTACACCTTC.

The V and J genes are TRBV3-1 (or the pseudogene TRBV3-2) and TRBJ1-2, with a weak D call TRBD1 (6 bases). CDR3 length: 15 residues. The germline V gene has CDR1 LGHDT and CDR2 YNNKEL (reference sequence). Deletions cut 1 base from V and 0 bases from J, with 9 bases between. CDR3 in DNA: TGTGCCAGCAGCCAAGGACAGGCTCCTAACTATGGCTACACCTTC. It codes for CASSQGQAPNYGYTF.

The chain is built from TRBV5-6 and TRBJ1-1; D is unclear. Germline V lookup: CDR1 SGHDT, CDR2 YYEEEE. Deletions cut 4 bases from V and 4 bases from J, with 11 bases between. The CDR3 covers 13 residues. CDR3 sequence reads: CASSRGVFTEAFF. The CDR3 nucleotides are TGTGCCAGCAGCCGCGGGGTTTTCACTGAAGCTTTCTTT. Filled out from reference TRBV5-6 and TRBJ1-1, the complete variable domain reads DAGVTQSPTHLIKTRGQQVTLRCSPKSGHDTVSWYQQALGQGPQFIFQYYEEEERQRGNFPDRFSGHQFPNYSSELNVNALLLGDSALYLCASSRGVFTEAFFGQGTRLTVV.

A single count supports this clone. This chain joins TRBV19 and TRBJ1-1; 9 nucleotides match TRBD1. Germline V gene sequence: CDR1 LNHDA, CDR2 SQIVND (reference sequence). V shed 3 bases, J shed 5 bases, and the junction held 7 bases outside the gene matches. The CDR3 spans 15 residues. The CDR3 sequence: CASSMDRGRTTEAFF. The CDR3, as DNA: TGTGCCAGTAGTATGGACAGGGGTCGAACAACTGAAGCTTTCTTT.

The chain has TRBV5-6 and TRBJ1-4, with 10 bases fitting TRBD1. V was clipped by 3 bases and J by 3 bases; unmatched bases: 8. This CDR3 has 17 amino acids. The germline V gene encodes CDR1 SGHDT and CDR2 YYEEEE. Here the CDR3 DNA reads TGTGCCAGCAGCTCGGGGACAGGGGTGATGTCTAATGAAAAACTGTTTTTT. This gives the protein CASSSGTGVMSNEKLFF.

This chain joins TRBV9 and TRBJ1-3, with D possibly matching TRBD1 (6 bases). Trimming pared 0 bases from V and 0 bases from J, leaving 10 bases between. The CDR3 is made up of 16 amino acids. Germline V gene lookup returns CDR1 SGDLS and CDR2 YYNGEE. The DNA for the CDR3 is TGTGCCAGCAGCGTAGGACAGGCGTTCTCTGGAAACACCATATATTTT. It is translated as CASSVGQAFSGNTIYF.

The genes are TRBV6-5 and TRBJ2-5; possibly TRBD2 for D (6 bases). Germline lookup yields CDR1 MNHEY and CDR2 SVGAGI. The CDR3 runs to 14 residues. V dropped 6 bases and J dropped 5 bases, with 16 bases sitting between them. This CDR3 reads CASRGGVIGETQYF. The CDR3 bases are TGTGCCAGCAGGGGGGGAGTAATTGGGGAGACCCAGTACTTC.

V and J are TRBV4-3 and TRBJ1-3; 10 positions match TRBD1. The CDR3 length is 16 residues. From germline, CDR1 is LGHNA and CDR2 YSLEER. J lost 3 bases, V lost 2 bases, and 4 bases had no gene match. The CDR3 region is CASSQRQGALGNTIYF. As DNA, the CDR3 is TGCGCCAGCAGCCAACGACAGGGGGCACTTGGAAACACCATATATTTT.

CDR3 sequence (DNA): TGTGCCAGTAGTATAAGCTTCGCAAGGGGTGAAAAACTGTTTTTT. Protein: CASSISFARGEKLFF. This chain links TRBV19 with TRBJ1-4; possible D gene TRBD1, 5 bases. Germline lookup yields CDR1 LNHDA and CDR2 SQIVND (reference sequence). V was shortened by 2 bases and J by 7 bases, with 14 bases between the two germline ends. This CDR3 has 15 amino acids.

This clone was detected once. The chain recombines TRBV7-9 with TRBJ2-6; D remains ambiguous. V was shortened by 3 bases and J by 2 bases, with 11 bases between the two germline ends. The CDR3 runs to 16 residues. The germline gives CDR1 SEHNR, CDR2 FQNEAQ (reference sequence). The CDR3 nucleotides read TGTGCCAGCAGCTTTACAAGAAAAGCTGGGGCCAACGTCCTGACTTTC. It yields the protein CASSFTRKAGANVLTF.